This TCR beta chain was identified in a study of cytomegalovirus exposure and HLA in healthy donors. Both 60 Vbeta primers and 13 Jbeta primers went into the PCR. Sequencing was performed with immunoSEQ multiplex PCR; in TCRdb, only in-frame clones are kept and a portion is missing. Here the sample spans fewer than 200,000 clones, around 76% being singletons. About this clone itself: Its antigen is unknown.

Notes on the study in general: One later analysis reportedly identified an Asian-associated ancestry cluster that showed fewer N-insertions than the approximately 710-donor mean.

The CDR3 runs to 14 residues. Trimming took 8 bases from V and 2 from J, leaving 15 bases between them. Germline V CDR1 and CDR2: SGHAT, FQNNGV. Sequencing was carried out using PBMCs. The TCR sequence derives from a female donor in good health and CMV-seronegative. The rearrangement links TRBV11-2 to TRBJ1-2; D perhaps matches TRBD1 (6 bases). The CDR3 sequence: CASDDRPTNYGYTF. CDR3 DNA sequence: TGTGCCAGCGACGACAGGCCGACAAACTATGGCTACACCTTC.